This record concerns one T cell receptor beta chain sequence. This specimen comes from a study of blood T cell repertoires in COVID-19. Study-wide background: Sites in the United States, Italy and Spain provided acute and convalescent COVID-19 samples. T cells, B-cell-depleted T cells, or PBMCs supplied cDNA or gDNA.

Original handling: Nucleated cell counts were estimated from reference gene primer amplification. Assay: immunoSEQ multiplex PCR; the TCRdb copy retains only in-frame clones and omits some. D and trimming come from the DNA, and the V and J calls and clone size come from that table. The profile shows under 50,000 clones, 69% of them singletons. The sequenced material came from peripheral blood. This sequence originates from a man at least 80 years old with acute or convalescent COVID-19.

Written as DNA, the CDR3 is TGTGCCAGCAGTCGGACAGGGAATAATCAGCCCCAGCATTTT. As protein: CASSRTGNNQPQHF. The V and J genes are TRBV7-8 and TRBJ1-5; 8 nucleotides line up with TRBD1. There are 14 residues in the CDR3. Germline lookup yields CDR1 SGHVS and CDR2 FQNEAQ. The V and J ends lost 6 bases and 4 bases, in that order; junction bases with no gene match: 5.